Below are 10 T cell receptor beta chains sequenced from a single sample in a study of T cell responses to AZD1222 COVID-19 vaccine. Assay: immunoSEQ multiplex PCR; the TCRdb copy retains only in-frame clones and omits some. Here the sample spans 84,000 or so clones, 90% being singletons. The input for sequencing was peripheral blood, taken on day 0 of AZD1222 vaccination. These receptors came from an adult in good health.

This clone was picked up a small number of times. The chain employs TRBV19 and TRBJ2-1; D remains ambiguous. Trimming took off 9 bases at V and 0 bases at J, with 9 bases between the two ends. The CDR3 covers 13 residues. Germline CDR1 is LNHDA and CDR2 is SQIVND (reference sequence). CDR3 DNA sequence: TGTGCCAGCGCCCCTTACTCCTACAATGAGCAGTTCTTC. Protein: CASAPYSYNEQFF.

This chain connects TRBV3-1 (or the pseudogene TRBV3-2) to TRBJ2-3; 7 positions agree with TRBD2. The V gene end was trimmed by 4 bases and the J gene end by 2 bases; junction bases not matched to a gene: 3. Germline CDR1 is LGHDT and CDR2 is YNNKEL (reference sequence). The CDR3 is 14 residues long. As DNA, the CDR3 is TGTGCCAGCAGCCGGGGAGGGGACACAGATACGCAGTATTTT. Protein: CASSRGGDTDTQYF.

The chain carries TRBV12-5 and TRBJ1-1; a possible D gene is TRBD1 (5 bases). Trimming cost V 1 base and J 3 bases, with 9 bases left between them. This CDR3 is built from 14 residues. Germline V gives CDR1 LGHNT, CDR2 FRNRAP. CDR3 nucleotides: TGTGCTAGTGGTTTGGAGGGACTTCACACTGAAGCTTTCTTT. It is translated as CASGLEGLHTEAFF. The full variable domain, completed using reference TRBV12-5 and TRBJ1-1, is DARVTQTPRHKVTEMGQEVTMRCQPILGHNTVFWYRQTMMQGLELLAYFRNRAPLDDSGMPKDRFSAEMPDATLATLKIQPSEPRDSAVYFCASGLEGLHTEAFFGQGTRLTVV.

V is TRBV5-1 and J is TRBJ2-5, with D possibly being TRBD2 (5 bases). The length of the CDR3 is 13 residues. Germline lookup yields CDR1 SGHRS and CDR2 YFSETQ. The V and J ends lost 0 bases and 2 bases respectively, with 5 bases between them. In DNA, the CDR3 is TGCGCCAGCAGCTTGGGCGGGCAAGAGACCCAGTACTTC. The encoded protein is CASSLGGQETQYF.

This clone was counted a few times. The V call is TRBV3-1 (or the pseudogene TRBV3-2), the J call TRBJ1-2, with TRBD1 identical over 8 bases. The CDR3 consists of 15 residues. Looked up from germline, CDR1 is LGHDT and CDR2 is YNNKEL (reference sequence). V was pared by 3 bases and J by 2 bases, with 5 bases of the junction left unmatched. The CDR3 protein is CASSHQDRGNYGYTF. The CDR3 DNA reads as TGTGCCAGCAGCCACCAAGACAGGGGAAACTATGGCTACACCTTC.

V is TRBV28 and J is TRBJ2-3; D unclear. The CDR3 is 13 amino acids. Germline CDR1 is MDHEN and CDR2 is SYDVKM. With 2 bases removed from V and 3 bases from J, the gap between germline ends came to 6 bases. The CDR3 nucleotides read TGTGCCAGCAGTTTAATCAGTACAGATACGCAGTATTTT. This sequence encodes CASSLISTDTQYF.

The gene calls are TRBV5-4 and TRBJ2-3; 10 bases match TRBD2. Losses at the gene ends were 1 base for V and 6 bases for J; bases not matched to a gene: 2. Germline V gene sequence: CDR1 SGHNT, CDR2 YYREEE (reference sequence). This CDR3 spans 14 amino acids. The CDR3 DNA reads TGTGCCAGCAGCTTGAGCGGGGGGGCCGATACGCAGTATTTT. This translates into CASSLSGGADTQYF.

This chain links TRBV27 with TRBJ2-1; TRBD1 is a possible D gene (6 bases). Trimming stripped 10 bases from V and 5 bases from J, with 21 bases between. The CDR3 covers 15 residues. Germline V gene sequence: CDR1 MNHEY, CDR2 SMNVEV (reference sequence). The DNA for the CDR3 is TGTGCCACCAGGGGTGGGGCTATCCAAGACAATGAGCAGTTCTTC. It is translated as CATRGGAIQDNEQFF.

This clone appeared a few times. The chain uses TRBV24-1 and TRBJ2-1; 7 bases agree with TRBD2. Trimming took 1 base from V and 5 from J; bases not matched to a gene: 7. In germline, CDR1 is KGHDR, CDR2 SFDVKD. The CDR3 sequence is 16 residues long. The CDR3 sequence: CATSDLGAGDHNEQFF. The CDR3 DNA is TGTGCCACCAGTGATTTAGGCGCGGGAGACCACAATGAGCAGTTCTTC.

The chain has TRBV5-8 and TRBJ2-1; D is undetermined. The germline V gene encodes CDR1 SGHTS and CDR2 YDEGEE. Trimming removed 1 base from V and 7 bases from J, with 9 bases in between. This CDR3 has 13 amino acids. CDR3 protein: CASSLYSKNEQFF. CDR3 bases: TGTGCCAGCAGCTTGTACAGCAAAAATGAGCAGTTCTTC.